This T cell receptor (beta chain) was sequenced during a study of Ad26.COV2.S vaccination and SARS-CoV-2 variants. The wider study: Donor was one of the participants in the Ad26.COV2.S arm of the COV1001 trial. Ad26.COV2.S was injected intramuscularly once or twice, 56 days apart.

Study results and limitations: Greater spike-specific TCR breadth was seen in vaccine recipients than in placebo recipients.

As to this clone: The antigen remains undetermined.

Documented treatment: 15 to 20 received Ad26.COV2.S at low or high dose, single or two shots; about 5 received placebo; per-sample allocation not given. Specimen acquisition occurred on day 63 following the initial vaccine or placebo injection. Whoever gave the sample was an adult aged 18-55 years in Boston. The germline V and J ends were trimmed by 3 bases and 4 bases, with 10 bases remaining between them. The CDR3 consists of 14 residues. From germline, CDR1 is ENHRY and CDR2 SYGVKD. The protocol was immunoSEQ multiplex PCR, while the TCRdb copy is restricted to in-frame clones and leaves out a portion. The sample carries a few hundred thousand clones, 70% to 90% recorded once.

The genes are TRBV10-3 and TRBJ1-5; a weak D match, TRBD1 (5 bases). Sequences were derived from peripheral blood, sampled in a trial of Ad26.COV2.S vaccine versus placebo. The clonotype was recovered from a person aged 18 to 59 who received the Ad26.COV2.S COVID-19 vaccine or a placebo. The DNA of the CDR3 is TGTGCCATCAGTGAACTGGGGGGAAATCAGCCCCAGCATTTT. Amino acid sequence: CAISELGGNQPQHF.